This T cell receptor beta chain was documented in a study of radiotherapy plus CTLA-4 blockade in lung cancer. Using immunoSEQ multiplex PCR, the repertoire was profiled, and TCRdb retains in-frame clones only, with some absent. The sample lists 2,400 or so clones; around three quarters were seen once. As for this clone: Its antigen is unknown.

The study treated chemo-refractory metastatic non-small-cell lung cancer patients with focal radiation plus ipilimumab CTLA-4 blockade. Notes on the study in general: The authors reported that early blood T cell clone dynamics, with interferon-beta, best predicted response. Radiotherapy plus ipilimumab was followed by expansion in blood of tumor-derived TCR clones.

Germline CDR1 SGDLS, CDR2 YYNGEE. Between the trimmed V and J ends, which lost 0 bases and 5 bases, there was a span of 11 bases. This CDR3 spans 14 amino acids. This chain joins TRBV9 and TRBJ2-5; D is perhaps TRBD1 (5 bases). This specimen consisted of tumor tissue, obtained from a patient treated with radiotherapy plus ipilimumab. This receptor was identified in a human donor with non-small cell lung cancer that progressed on radiotherapy plus ipilimumab. CDR3 sequence (DNA): TGTGCCAGCAGCGTAGGGACAATCGCCGAGACCCAGTACTTC. Its protein is CASSVGTIAETQYF.